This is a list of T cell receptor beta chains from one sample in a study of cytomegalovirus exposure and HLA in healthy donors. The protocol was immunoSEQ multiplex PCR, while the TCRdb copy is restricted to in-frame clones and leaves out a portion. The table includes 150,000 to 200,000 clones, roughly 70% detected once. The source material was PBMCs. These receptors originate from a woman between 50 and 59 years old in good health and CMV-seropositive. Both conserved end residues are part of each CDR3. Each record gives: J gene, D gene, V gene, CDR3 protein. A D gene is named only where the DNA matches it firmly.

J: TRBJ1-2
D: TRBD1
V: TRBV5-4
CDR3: CASSLDRGLGYTF

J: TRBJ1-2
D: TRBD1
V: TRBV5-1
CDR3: CASNRGGVDYGYTF

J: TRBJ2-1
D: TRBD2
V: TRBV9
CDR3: CASSVEVAGGYNEQFF

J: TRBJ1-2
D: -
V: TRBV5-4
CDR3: CASSWGGYGYTF

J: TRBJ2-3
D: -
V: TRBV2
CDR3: CASSGDTADTQYF

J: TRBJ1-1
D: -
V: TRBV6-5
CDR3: CASNEQANTEAFF

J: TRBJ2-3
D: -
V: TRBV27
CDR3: CASSQATGAPPDTQYF

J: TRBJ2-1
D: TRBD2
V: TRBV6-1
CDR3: CASAIAGESNEQFF

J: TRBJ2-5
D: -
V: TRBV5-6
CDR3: CASSLGAGEETQYF

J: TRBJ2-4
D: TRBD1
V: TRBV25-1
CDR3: CASSESSDRVPTKNIQYF

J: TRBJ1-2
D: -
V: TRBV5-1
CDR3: CASSGGAGGYGYTF